The 6 T cell receptor beta chains below were found in one sample sequenced in a study of blood T cell repertoires in COVID-19. Sequenced by immunoSEQ multiplex PCR; TCRdb stores in-frame clones only, minus some. The profile shows 150,000 to 200,000 clones, over 75% of them singletons. Sequenced material: PBMCs or T cells enriched from blood (not recorded which). These receptors all stem from a woman aged 18-29 years who had recovered from COVID-19.

This chain joins TRBV5-1 and TRBJ1-1, with D maybe TRBD1 (6 bases). Germline CDR1 is SGHRS and CDR2 is YFSETQ. The CDR3 has 15 residues. V shed 4 bases and J shed 4 bases, with 17 bases lying between them. CDR3: CASSLERNRATEAFF. In DNA form, the CDR3 reads TGCGCCAGCAGCCTCGAGCGAAACAGGGCCACTGAAGCTTTCTTT.

The CDR3 DNA follows: TGTGCCAGCAGCTTAATTTTGGGCGCAAACTATGGCTACACCTTC. It translates to CASSLILGANYGYTF. The V and J genes are TRBV7-2 and TRBJ1-2, with D hard to call. The ends were cut back, 2 bases at V and 2 bases at J, with 12 bases in the middle. The germline CDR1 and CDR2 sequences are SGHTA and FQGNSA. This CDR3 is built from 15 residues.

This sequence joins TRBV28 and TRBJ2-2; TRBD1 matches at 9 bases. CDR1 is MDHEN and CDR2 is SYDVKM in the germline V gene. The V gene end was trimmed by 1 base and the J gene end by 4 bases; junction bases not matched to a gene: 4. The CDR3 has 16 residues. The CDR3 DNA follows: TGTGCCAGCAGTTTATATACAGGGGGCAGCACCGGGGAGCTGTTTTTT. The encoded protein is CASSLYTGGSTGELFF.

This chain uses TRBV7-2 with TRBJ2-7, with TRBD2 identical over 10 bases. J lost 0 bases, V lost 3 bases, and 2 bases had no gene match. The CDR3 runs 15 residues. From germline, CDR1 is SGHTA and CDR2 FQGNSA. CDR3 region: CASSFSGRPSYEQYF. The CDR3 DNA sequence: TGTGCCAGCAGCTTTAGCGGGAGGCCCTCCTACGAGCAGTACTTC. Full variable domain (missing parts from reference TRBV7-2 and TRBJ2-7): GAGVSQSPSNKVTEKGKDVELRCDPISGHTALYWYRQSLGQGLEFLIYFQGNSAPDKSGLPSDRFSAERTGGSVSTLTIQRTQQEDSAVYLCASSFSGRPSYEQYFGPGTRLTVT.

V gene TRBV29-1 combines with J gene TRBJ1-2; TRBD1 matches at 9 bases. J was trimmed by 0 bases and V by 8 bases; bases with no gene match: 7. The length of the CDR3 is 14 residues. Germline V gives CDR1 SQVTM, CDR2 ANQGSEA. CDR3 sequence: CSTLQGAANYGYTF. Written as DNA, the CDR3 is TGCAGCACCCTACAGGGGGCAGCTAACTATGGCTACACCTTC.

The gene calls are TRBV29-1 and TRBJ2-1; 8 nucleotides agree with TRBD2. V lost 3 bases to trimming and J lost 8 bases; unmatched junction nucleotides: 9. Germline CDR1 is SQVTM and CDR2 is ANQGSEA. The CDR3 is made up of 14 amino acids. CDR3 amino acids: CSVDLGRAIDEQFF. For the CDR3, the DNA is TGCAGCGTTGACCTCGGGAGGGCCATCGATGAGCAGTTCTTC.